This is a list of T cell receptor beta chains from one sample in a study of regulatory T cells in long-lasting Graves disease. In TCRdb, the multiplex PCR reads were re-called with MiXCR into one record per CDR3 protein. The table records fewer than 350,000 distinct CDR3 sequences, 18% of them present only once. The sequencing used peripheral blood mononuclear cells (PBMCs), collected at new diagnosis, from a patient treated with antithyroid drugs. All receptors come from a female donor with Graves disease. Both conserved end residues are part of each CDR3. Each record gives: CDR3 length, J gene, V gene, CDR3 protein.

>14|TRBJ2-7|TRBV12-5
CASGPDRASYEQYF
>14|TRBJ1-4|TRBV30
CAWSVGRLNEKLFF
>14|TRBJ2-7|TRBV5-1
CASSPGQAHGEQYF
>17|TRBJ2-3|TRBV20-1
CSARHPPSGSGADTQYF
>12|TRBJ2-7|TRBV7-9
CASSLGPGEQYF
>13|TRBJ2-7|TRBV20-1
CSARDVVSYEQYF
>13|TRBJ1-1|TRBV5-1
CASSFLWRAEAFF
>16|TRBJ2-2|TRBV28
CASRSRAGVHTGELFF
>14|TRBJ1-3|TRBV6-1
CASTQSRSGNTIYF
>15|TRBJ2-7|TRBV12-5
CASGLVRQTDLEQYF
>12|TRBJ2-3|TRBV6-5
CASSSNADTQYF
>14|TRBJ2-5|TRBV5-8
CASSFGQGEETQYF
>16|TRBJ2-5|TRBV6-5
CASSSGSGDHVETQYF
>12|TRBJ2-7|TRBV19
CASHNRDYEQYF
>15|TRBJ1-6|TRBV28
CASETWGSNHSPLHF
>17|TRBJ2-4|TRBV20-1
CSARETGLAGAKNIQYF
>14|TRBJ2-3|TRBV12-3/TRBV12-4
CASSFGGRTDTQYF
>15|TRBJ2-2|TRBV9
CASSVGPRPSGELFF
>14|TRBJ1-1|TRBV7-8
CASSCGTDACEAFF
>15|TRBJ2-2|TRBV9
CASSTSGGNTGELFF
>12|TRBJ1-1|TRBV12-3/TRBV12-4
CASSLARLRAFF
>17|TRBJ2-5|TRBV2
CASSDLGASGPRETQYF
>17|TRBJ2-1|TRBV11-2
CASSPLLGLPVDNEQFF
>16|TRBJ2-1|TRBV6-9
CASSYAGGRTYNEQFF
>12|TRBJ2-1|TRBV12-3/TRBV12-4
CASRGTMDEQFF
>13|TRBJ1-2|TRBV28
CASSLGGTYGYTF
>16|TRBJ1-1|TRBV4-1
CASSQTRQGMNTEAFF
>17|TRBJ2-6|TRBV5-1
CASSLLAGAPGANVLTF
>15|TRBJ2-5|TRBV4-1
CASSQGAAGQETQYF
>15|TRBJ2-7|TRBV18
CASSPPLAGSHEQYF
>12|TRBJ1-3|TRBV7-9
CASSLRWDTIYF
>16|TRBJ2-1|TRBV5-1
CASSLIAGNINNEQFF
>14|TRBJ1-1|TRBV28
CASRRVRGATEAFF
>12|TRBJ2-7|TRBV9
CASSARGAEQYF
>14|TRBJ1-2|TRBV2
CASTRTADNYGYTF
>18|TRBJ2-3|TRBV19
CASSIGLAGGPSTDTQYF
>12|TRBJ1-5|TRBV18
CASSAYNQAQHF
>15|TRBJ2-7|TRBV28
CASSLIPGQGYEQYF
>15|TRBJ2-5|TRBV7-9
CASSLKRGNQETQYF
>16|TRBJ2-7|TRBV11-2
CVSSLVVASGTYEQYF
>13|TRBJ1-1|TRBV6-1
CASSEARGSEAFF
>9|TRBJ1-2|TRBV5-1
CASSFCYTF
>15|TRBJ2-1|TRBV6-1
CASNPTGTGSNEQFF
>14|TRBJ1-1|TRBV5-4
CASSLAGFYTEAFF
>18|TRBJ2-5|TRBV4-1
CASSPDTRGLAGEETQYF
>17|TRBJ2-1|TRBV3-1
CASSQAGTSGFYNEQFF
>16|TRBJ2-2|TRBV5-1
CASSTGLAGRSGELFF
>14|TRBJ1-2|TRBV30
CAWSVRQSFYGYTF
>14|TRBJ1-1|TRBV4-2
CASSQEERNTEAFF